One sample yielded the 16 T cell receptor beta chains listed below, sequenced in a study of OX40 agonist ivuxolimab in advanced cancers. Assay used: immunoSEQ multiplex PCR; TCRdb lists only in-frame clones, some missing. The sample lists under 65,000 clones, 85% occurring once. The starting material was CD4+ or CD8+ T cells sorted from blood, obtained in a trial of the OX40 agonist ivuxolimab. Receptor source: an adult with an advanced solid tumor such as melanoma, head and neck, liver or kidney cancer.

The CDR3 DNA is TGTGCCAGCAGGGCCGGGACAGGGATTCTAGATACGCAGTATTTT. This codes for CASRAGTGILDTQYF. The chain combines TRBV27 with TRBJ2-3; 9 bases fit TRBD1. CDR1 is MNHEY and CDR2 is SMNVEV in the germline V gene (reference sequence). CDR3 size: 15 residues. V lost 6 bases, J lost 5 bases, and 9 bases stayed unmatched.

The genes are TRBV19 and TRBJ1-4, with D perhaps TRBD1 (5 bases). The ends were cut back, 3 bases at V and 0 bases at J, with 11 bases in the middle. This CDR3 is built from 16 residues. The germline V gene has CDR1 LNHDA and CDR2 SQIVND (reference sequence). DNA of the CDR3: TGTGCCAGTAGTATGACAGAACCCGCAACTAATGAAAAACTGTTTTTT. Its translation is CASSMTEPATNEKLFF.

This chain uses TRBV2 with TRBJ2-1; D uncertain. This CDR3 comprises 12 residues. V dropped 4 bases and J dropped 6 bases, with 7 bases sitting between them. CDR1 and CDR2 from the germline V gene are SNHLY and FYNNEI. The CDR3 region is CASSVGGNEQFF. In nucleotides, the CDR3 is TGTGCCAGCAGTGTTGGCGGCAATGAGCAGTTCTTC.

The chain links TRBV23-1 to TRBJ2-3; perhaps D is TRBD1 or TRBD2 (6 bases each). TRBV23-1 is designated an ORF whose function remains uncertain. CDR3 length: 17 residues. The V and J ends lost 4 bases and 0 bases respectively, with 17 bases between them. Written as DNA, the CDR3 is TGCGCCAGCAGTCCCTCGCAAGGGGGGCCAAGCACAGATACGCAGTATTTT. Translated: CASSPSQGGPSTDTQYF.

V and J are TRBV4-3 and TRBJ2-1; no clear D gene. The CDR3 extends over 15 amino acids. Trimming left V 0 bases short and J 8 bases short, with 14 bases between. Germline V gene lookup returns CDR1 LGHNA and CDR2 YSLEER. The CDR3 is CASSQDPGGWYEQFF. The CDR3 DNA sequence: TGCGCCAGCAGCCAAGACCCCGGCGGATGGTATGAGCAGTTCTTC.

The chain recombines TRBV2 with TRBJ1-3, with 9 bases matching TRBD1. CDR1 is SNHLY and CDR2 is FYNNEI in the germline V gene. This CDR3 has 15 residues. V lost 9 bases to trimming and J lost 2 bases; unmatched junction nucleotides: 8. In DNA form, the CDR3 reads TGTGCCAGTAAAACGGGACAGGGTGCTGGAAACACCATATATTTT. Translation: CASKTGQGAGNTIYF.

The chain uses TRBV6-1 and TRBJ1-5; weak D call: TRBD1 (6 bases). Germline V gives CDR1 MNHNS, CDR2 SASEGT. V was pared by 4 bases and J by 8 bases, with 15 bases between. The CDR3 is 14 amino acids. CDR3 sequence (DNA): TGTGCCAGCAGTGCAGCCCAGGGGAGTAAGCCCCAGCATTTT. It translates to CASSAAQGSKPQHF.

V and J are TRBV2 and TRBJ1-3, with TRBD1 matching over 7 bases. Trimming took 8 bases from V and 4 from J; bases not matched to a gene: 14. CDR3 size: 16 residues. Germline CDR1 and CDR2: SNHLY and FYNNEI. This CDR3 is CASVFSFGTEGNTIYF. The CDR3 DNA follows: TGTGCCAGCGTGTTTTCCTTCGGGACAGAGGGAAACACCATATATTTT. Combining the CDR3 with reference TRBV2 and TRBJ1-3 gives the whole variable domain EPEVTQTPSHQVTQMGQEVILRCVPISNHLYFYWYRQILGQKVEFLVSFYNNEISEKSEIFDDQFSVERPDGSNFTLKIRSTKLEDSAMYFCASVFSFGTEGNTIYFGEGSWLTVV.

This clone was seen ten or more times. J is TRBJ2-1 and V is TRBV7-3; 8 bases fit TRBD2. The CDR3 spans 16 residues. V lost 3 bases, J lost 0 bases, and 4 bases stayed unmatched. Germline assignment: CDR1 SGHTA and CDR2 FQGTGA. The CDR3 sequence: CASSLTSDSSYNEQFF. As DNA, the CDR3 is TGTGCCAGCAGCTTGACTAGCGATAGCTCCTACAATGAGCAGTTCTTC.

This chain links TRBV5-5 with TRBJ2-7, with 9 bases identical to TRBD1. The germline V gene has CDR1 SGHKS and CDR2 YYEKEE (reference sequence). The CDR3 totals 15 residues. V lost 2 bases and J lost 0; bases outside the gene matches: 3. The DNA for the CDR3 is TGTGCCAGCAGCTTCGGGACAGGGATCTCCTACGAGCAGTACGTC. This encodes CASSFGTGISYEQYV.

Relative to its sample, this clone is medium-sized (0.01 to 0.1%). The rearrangement links TRBV6-1 to TRBJ2-7; D call uncertain. The germline V gene has CDR1 MNHNS and CDR2 SASEGT. Trimming removed 8 bases at V and 3 bases at J, with 11 bases between. This CDR3 has 12 residues. The CDR3 DNA reads TGTGCCAGCCTATCCGGAAGCTACGAGCAGTACGTC. It specifies CASLSGSYEQYV.

The rearrangement links TRBV29-1 to TRBJ2-5; TRBD2 aligns across 7 bases. Looked up from germline, CDR1 is SQVTM and CDR2 is ANQGSEA. The CDR3 covers 13 residues. The V segment lost 4 bases and the J segment 1 base; nucleotides outside the gene matches: 3. The CDR3 loop is CSVGGLFQETQYF. The CDR3 bases are TGCAGCGTTGGGGGACTATTCCAAGAGACCCAGTACTTC.

This sequence joins TRBV6-1 and TRBJ2-1; D is tentatively TRBD1 or TRBD2 (5 bases each). V lost 2 bases and J 0 bases, leaving 11 bases between the germline ends. CDR1 and CDR2 (germline): MNHNS, SASEGT. The CDR3 length is 16 residues. Here the CDR3 reads CASSEWAGSSYNEQFF. CDR3 nucleotide sequence: TGTGCCAGCAGTGAATGGGCAGGGAGCTCCTACAATGAGCAGTTCTTC.

The chain is built from TRBV6-6 and TRBJ2-5; D unclear. CDR3 length: 12 residues. V was pared by 10 bases and J by 1 base, with 10 bases between. Germline V gives CDR1 MNHNY, CDR2 SVGAGI (reference sequence). The CDR3 DNA is TGTGCCACCACGGACCTCCAAGAGACCCAGTACTTC. Its translation is CATTDLQETQYF.

V gene TRBV9 combines with J gene TRBJ1-4, with 9 bases aligning to TRBD1. Germline V CDR1 and CDR2: SGDLS, YYNGEE. This CDR3 spans 16 amino acids. J lost 6 bases, V lost 3 bases, and 9 bases had no gene match. The CDR3 DNA sequence: TGTGCCAGCAGCGCCCTACCACAGGGGGCGCATGAAAAACTGTTTTTT. Its translation: CASSALPQGAHEKLFF.

The CDR3 reads CASSSFHTDTQYF. In DNA form, the CDR3 reads TGTGCCAGCAGTTCTTTCCACACAGATACGCAGTATTTT. The chain uses TRBV7-3 and TRBJ2-3, with D uncertain. V was clipped by 6 bases and J by 2 bases, with 9 bases between them. This CDR3 comprises 13 residues. Germline V gene sequence: CDR1 SGHTA, CDR2 FQGTGA.